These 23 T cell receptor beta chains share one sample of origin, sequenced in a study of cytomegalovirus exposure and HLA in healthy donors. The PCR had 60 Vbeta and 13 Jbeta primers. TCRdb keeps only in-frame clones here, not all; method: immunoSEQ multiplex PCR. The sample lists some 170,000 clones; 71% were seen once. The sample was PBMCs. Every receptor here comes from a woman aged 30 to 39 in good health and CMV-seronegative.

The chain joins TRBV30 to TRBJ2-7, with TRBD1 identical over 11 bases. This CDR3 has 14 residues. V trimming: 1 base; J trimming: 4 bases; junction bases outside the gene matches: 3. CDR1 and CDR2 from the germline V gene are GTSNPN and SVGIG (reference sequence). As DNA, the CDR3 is TGTGCCTGGAGTGGAGGGACAGGGGGATACGAGCAGTACTTC. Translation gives CAWSGGTGGYEQYF.

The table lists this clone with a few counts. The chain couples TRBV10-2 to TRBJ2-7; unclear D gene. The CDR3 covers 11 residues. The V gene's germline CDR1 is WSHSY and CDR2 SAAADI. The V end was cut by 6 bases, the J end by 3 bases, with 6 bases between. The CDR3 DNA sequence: TGCGCCAGCAGATATAGCTACGAGCAGTACTTC. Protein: CASRYSYEQYF.

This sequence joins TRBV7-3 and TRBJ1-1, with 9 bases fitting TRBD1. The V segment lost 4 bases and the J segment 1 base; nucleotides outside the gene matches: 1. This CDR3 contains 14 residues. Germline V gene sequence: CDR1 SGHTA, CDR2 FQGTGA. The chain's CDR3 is CASSWTGENTEAFF. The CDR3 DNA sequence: TGTGCCAGCAGCTGGACAGGGGAGAACACTGAAGCTTTCTTT.

The CDR3 nucleotides are TGTGCCAGCAAAACAGGGTGGAAAGCTTTCTTT. This gives the protein CASKTGWKAFF. V and J are TRBV6-1 and TRBJ1-1; a possible D gene is TRBD1 (6 bases). This CDR3 is 11 amino acids long. The germline V gene has CDR1 MNHNS and CDR2 SASEGT. The V end was cut by 7 bases, the J end by 9 bases, with 12 bases between.

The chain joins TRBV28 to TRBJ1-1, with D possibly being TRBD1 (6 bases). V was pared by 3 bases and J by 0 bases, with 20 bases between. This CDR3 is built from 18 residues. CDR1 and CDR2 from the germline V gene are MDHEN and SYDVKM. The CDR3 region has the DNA TGTGCCAGCAGTTTTGGGGTTGGCAGGGGCGACGTGAACACTGAAGCTTTCTTT. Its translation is CASSFGVGRGDVNTEAFF.

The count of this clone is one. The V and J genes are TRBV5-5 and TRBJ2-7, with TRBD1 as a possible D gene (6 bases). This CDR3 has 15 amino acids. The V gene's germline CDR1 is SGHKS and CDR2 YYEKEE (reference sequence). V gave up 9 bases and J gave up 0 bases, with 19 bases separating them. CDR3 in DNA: TGTGCCAACCACGTGGACAGCCCGAGCTCCTACGAGCAGTACTTC. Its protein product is CANHVDSPSSYEQYF. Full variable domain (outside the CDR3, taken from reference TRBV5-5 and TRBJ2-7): DAGVTQSPTHLIKTRGQQVTLRCSPISGHKSVSWYQQVLGQGPQFIFQYYEKEERGRGNFPDRFSARQFPNYSSELNVNALLLGDSALYLCANHVDSPSSYEQYFGPGTRLTVT.

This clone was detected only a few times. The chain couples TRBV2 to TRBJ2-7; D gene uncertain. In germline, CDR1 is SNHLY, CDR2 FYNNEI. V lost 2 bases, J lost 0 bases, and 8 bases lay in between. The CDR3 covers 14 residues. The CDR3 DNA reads TGTGCCAGCAGTGAAACCAGACTCTCCTACGAGCAGTACTTC. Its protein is CASSETRLSYEQYF.

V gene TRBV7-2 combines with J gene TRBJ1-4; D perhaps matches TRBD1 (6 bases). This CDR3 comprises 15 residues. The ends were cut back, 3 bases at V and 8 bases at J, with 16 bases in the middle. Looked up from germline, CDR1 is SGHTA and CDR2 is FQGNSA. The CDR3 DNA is TGTGCCAGCAGCTTGGGGTTTGGGGGCGACGAAAAACTGTTTTTT. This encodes CASSLGFGGDEKLFF.

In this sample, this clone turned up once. DNA of the CDR3: TGTGCCAGCAGTGCTTTAGCAGCGAACACCGGGGAGCTGTTTTTT. Translating gives CASSALAANTGELFF. The J gene is TRBJ2-2, the V gene TRBV28; D gene uncertain. From germline, CDR1 is MDHEN and CDR2 SYDVKM. V was shortened by 5 bases and J by 0 bases, with 10 bases between the two germline ends. CDR3 length equals 15 residues.

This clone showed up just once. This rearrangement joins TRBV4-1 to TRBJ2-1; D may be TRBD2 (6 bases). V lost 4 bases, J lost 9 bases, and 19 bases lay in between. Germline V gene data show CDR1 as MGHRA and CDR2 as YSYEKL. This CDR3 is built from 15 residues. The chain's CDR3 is CASSLEGSRIIEQFF. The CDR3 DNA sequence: TGCGCCAGCAGCCTGGAGGGGTCCCGCATTATTGAGCAGTTCTTC.

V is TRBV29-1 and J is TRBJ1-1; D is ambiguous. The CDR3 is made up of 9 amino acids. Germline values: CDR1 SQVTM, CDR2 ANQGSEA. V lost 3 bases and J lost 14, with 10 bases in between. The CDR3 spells CSVDSDRFF. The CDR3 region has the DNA TGCAGCGTTGACAGTGATCGCTTCTTT.

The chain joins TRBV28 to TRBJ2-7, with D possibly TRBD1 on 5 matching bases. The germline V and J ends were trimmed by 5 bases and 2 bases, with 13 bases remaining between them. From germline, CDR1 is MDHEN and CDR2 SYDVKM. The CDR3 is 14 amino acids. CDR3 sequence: CASSPTAPPYEQYF. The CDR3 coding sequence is TGTGCCAGCAGTCCGACAGCTCCTCCCTACGAGCAGTACTTC.

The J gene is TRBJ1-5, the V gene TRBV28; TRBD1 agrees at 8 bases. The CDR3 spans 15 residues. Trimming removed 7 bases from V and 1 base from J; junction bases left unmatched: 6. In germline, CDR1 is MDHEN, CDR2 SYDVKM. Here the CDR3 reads CASIWTGKSNQPQHF. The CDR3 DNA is TGTGCCAGCATTTGGACAGGGAAGAGCAATCAGCCCCAGCATTTT.

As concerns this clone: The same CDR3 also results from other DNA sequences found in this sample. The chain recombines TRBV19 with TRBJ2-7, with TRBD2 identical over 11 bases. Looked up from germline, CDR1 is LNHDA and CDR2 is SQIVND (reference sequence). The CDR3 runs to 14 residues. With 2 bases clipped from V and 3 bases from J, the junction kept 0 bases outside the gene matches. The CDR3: CASSITSGSYEQYF. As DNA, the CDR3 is TGTGCCAGTAGTATAACTAGCGGGAGCTACGAGCAGTACTTC.

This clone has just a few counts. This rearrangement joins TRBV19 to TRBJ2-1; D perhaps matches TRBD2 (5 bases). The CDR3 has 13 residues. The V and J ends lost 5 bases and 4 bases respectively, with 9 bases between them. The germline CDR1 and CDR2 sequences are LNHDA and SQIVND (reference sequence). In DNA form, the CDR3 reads TGTGCCAGTAGTCGGGAAACATACAATGAGCAGTTCTTC. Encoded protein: CASSRETYNEQFF.

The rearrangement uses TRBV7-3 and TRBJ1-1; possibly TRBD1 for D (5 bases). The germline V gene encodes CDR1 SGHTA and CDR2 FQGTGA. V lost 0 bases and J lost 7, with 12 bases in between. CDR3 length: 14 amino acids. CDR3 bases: TGTGCCAGCAGCTTAACGGGAGGGGTGAGTGAAGCTTTCTTT. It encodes CASSLTGGVSEAFF.

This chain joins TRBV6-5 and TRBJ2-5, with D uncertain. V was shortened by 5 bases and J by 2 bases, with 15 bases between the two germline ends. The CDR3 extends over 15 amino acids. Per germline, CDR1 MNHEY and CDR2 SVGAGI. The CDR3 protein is CASSRRLVSQETQYF. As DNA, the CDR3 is TGTGCCAGCAGTCGCCGTCTAGTTTCACAAGAGACCCAGTACTTC.

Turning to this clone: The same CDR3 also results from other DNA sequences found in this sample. Here the CDR3 reads CASSLDSQETQYF. In nucleotides, the CDR3 is TGTGCCAGCAGTTTAGACAGTCAAGAGACCCAGTACTTC. The V call is TRBV28, the J call TRBJ2-5; weak D call: TRBD1 (5 bases). With 2 bases removed from V and 2 bases from J, the gap between germline ends came to 6 bases. The germline CDR1 and CDR2 sequences are MDHEN and SYDVKM. The CDR3 spans 13 residues.

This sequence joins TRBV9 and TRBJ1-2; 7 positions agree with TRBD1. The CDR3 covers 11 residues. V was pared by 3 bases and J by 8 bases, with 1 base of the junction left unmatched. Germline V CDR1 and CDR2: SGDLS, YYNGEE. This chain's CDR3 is CASSEGQGYTF. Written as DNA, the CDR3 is TGTGCCAGCAGCGAGGGACAGGGCTACACCTTC.

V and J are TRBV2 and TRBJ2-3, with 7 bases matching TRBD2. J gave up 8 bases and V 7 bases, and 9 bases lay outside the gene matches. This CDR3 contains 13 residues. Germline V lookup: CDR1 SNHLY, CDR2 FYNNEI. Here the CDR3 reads CASTGSPGGTQYF. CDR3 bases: TGTGCCAGCACTGGCTCCCCGGGGGGTACGCAGTATTTT. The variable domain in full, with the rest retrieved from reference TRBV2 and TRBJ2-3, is EPEVTQTPSHQVTQMGQEVILRCVPISNHLYFYWYRQILGQKVEFLVSFYNNEISEKSEIFDDQFSVERPDGSNFTLKIRSTKLEDSAMYFCASTGSPGGTQYFGPGTRLTVL.

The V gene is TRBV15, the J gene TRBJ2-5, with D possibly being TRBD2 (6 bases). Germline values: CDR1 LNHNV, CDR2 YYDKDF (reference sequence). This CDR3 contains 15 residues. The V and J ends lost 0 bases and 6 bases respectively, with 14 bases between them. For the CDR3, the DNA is TGTGCCACCAGCAGAGATCCCGGGACTTATAAGACCCAGTACTTC. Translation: CATSRDPGTYKTQYF.

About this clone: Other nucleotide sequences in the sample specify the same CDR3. The CDR3 coding sequence is TGTGCCTGGAGCCCCGGGAACTACAATGAGCAGTTCTTC. Amino acid sequence: CAWSPGNYNEQFF. The genes are TRBV30 and TRBJ2-1; a weak D match, TRBD2 (5 bases). The germline V and J ends were trimmed by 3 bases and 3 bases, with 9 bases remaining between them. Germline CDR1 GTSNPN, CDR2 SVGIG (reference sequence). This CDR3 has 13 residues.

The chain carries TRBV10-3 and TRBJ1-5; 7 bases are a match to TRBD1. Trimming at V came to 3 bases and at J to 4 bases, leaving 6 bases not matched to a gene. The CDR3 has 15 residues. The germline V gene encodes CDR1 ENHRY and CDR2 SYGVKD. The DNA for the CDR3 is TGTGCCATCAGTGACCGCCAGGGGGAGAATCAGCCCCAGCATTTT. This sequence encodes CAISDRQGENQPQHF.